What follows describes a single T cell receptor (beta chain). The sample comes from a study of blood T cell repertoires in COVID-19. On the study more broadly: Collection of acute and convalescent COVID-19 samples took place in the United States, Italy and Spain. T cells, B-cell-depleted T cells, or PBMCs supplied cDNA or gDNA.

After removal of 6 bases from V and 1 base from J, the junction contained 4 bases not matched to a gene. Per germline, CDR1 MGHRA and CDR2 YSYEKL. The CDR3 runs to 15 residues. In the original processing: Counts of nucleated cells, estimated from reference gene primer amplification, were obtained. Here immunoSEQ multiplex PCR was the method, and the copy in TCRdb shows in-frame clones only, minus some. V and J calls and clone size follow that table, whereas D and trimming were derived from the DNA. The sample has about 140,000 clones; about 83% are singletons. The chain has TRBV4-1 and TRBJ2-3; 10 positions match TRBD2. The sample comprised peripheral blood. The receptor was derived from a man in his forties or fifties with acute or convalescent COVID-19. The CDR3 DNA is TGCGCCAGCAGAAGCGGGGGGGCGGGCACAGATACGCAGTATTTT. Its protein is CASRSGGAGTDTQYF.